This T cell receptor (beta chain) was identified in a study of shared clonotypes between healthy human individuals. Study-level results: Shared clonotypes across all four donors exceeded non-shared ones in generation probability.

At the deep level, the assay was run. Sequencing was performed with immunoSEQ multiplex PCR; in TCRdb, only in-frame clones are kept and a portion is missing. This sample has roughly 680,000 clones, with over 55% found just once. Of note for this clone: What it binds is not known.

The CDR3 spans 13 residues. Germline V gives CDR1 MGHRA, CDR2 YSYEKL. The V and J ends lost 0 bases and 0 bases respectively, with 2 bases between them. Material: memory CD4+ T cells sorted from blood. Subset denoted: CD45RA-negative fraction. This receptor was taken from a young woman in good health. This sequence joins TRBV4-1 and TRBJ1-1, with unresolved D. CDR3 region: CASSQEMNTEAFF. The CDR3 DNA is TGCGCCAGCAGCCAAGAGATGAACACTGAAGCTTTCTTT.